Shown below are 13 T cell receptor beta chains from a single sample sequenced in a study of T cells in Graves' hyperthyroidism and ophthalmopathy (dated by TCRdb to 2018 to 2020). The library was prepared using multiplex PCR. Sequencing relied on an Illumina HiSeq 2000. The TCR beta CDR3 regions were amplified from the RNA transcripts. For the first round of RT-PCR on the TCR CDR3, the HTBI primer set was used together with the Qiagen OneStep RT-PCR kit. Through fastp at Q25 and MiXCR, TCRdb rebuilt clones from the public reads, retaining in-frame beta chains. All rows with the same CDR3 protein become a single entry with the most common DNA and genes. This sample gives over 150,000 distinct CDR3 sequences in total; about 18% of them show up just once. About 29% of the sample lies in the top ten. Sequenced material: blood. The receptors shown here come from a woman between 45 and 65 years old with Graves' hyperthyroidism.

This clonotype was counted between two and nine times. V gene TRBV5-1 combines with J gene TRBJ2-5; 7 bases align to TRBD1. CDR3 length: 12 amino acids. The J segment lost 7 bases and the V segment lost 5 bases, leaving 5 bases of the junction unmatched. Per germline, CDR1 SGHRS and CDR2 YFSETQ. The CDR3 protein is CASRDRVATQYF. DNA of the CDR3: TGCGCCAGCAGAGACAGGGTTGCGACCCAGTACTTC. The full variable domain, completed using reference TRBV5-1 and TRBJ2-5, is KAGVTQTPRYLIKTRGQQVTLSCSPISGHRSVSWYQQTPGQGLQFLFEYFSETQRNKGNFPGRFSGRQFSNSRSEMNVSTLELGDSALYLCASRDRVATQYFGPGTRLLVL.

There are many counts of this clonotype. This sequence joins TRBV7-8 and TRBJ1-2; 9 bases agree with TRBD1. CDR3 size: 19 residues. V trimming: 0 bases; J trimming: 2 bases; junction bases outside the gene matches: 13. The germline V gene has CDR1 SGHVS and CDR2 FQNEAQ. Written as DNA, the CDR3 is TGTGCCAGCAGCTTAGCTTTTGTAGGACAGGGGCCACTAAACTATGGCTACACCTTC. Translation: CASSLAFVGQGPLNYGYTF.

V and J are TRBV30 and TRBJ1-5; D is perhaps TRBD1 (6 bases). Germline V gene sequence: CDR1 GTSNPN, CDR2 SVGIG (reference sequence). Trimming removed 0 bases from V and 7 bases from J, with 13 bases in between. CDR3 length equals 14 residues. CDR3 nucleotides: TGTGCCTGGAGTGTAGGGGGGCTACGGCAGCCCCAGCATTTT. Protein sequence: CAWSVGGLRQPQHF.

This clonotype was found many times. V gene TRBV6-1 combines with J gene TRBJ2-7, with D unresolved. With 2 bases removed from V and 4 bases from J, the gap between germline ends came to 6 bases. CDR3 length: 12 amino acids. Germline-derived CDR1 and CDR2 are MNHNS and SASEGT. The CDR3 DNA sequence: TGTGCCAGCAGTGAACTTAAGTACGAGCAGTACTTC. It yields the protein CASSELKYEQYF.

In its sample, this clonotype was seen many times. This sequence joins TRBV6-6 and TRBJ1-2; D unclear. V lost 2 bases, J lost 2 bases, and 9 bases lay in between. CDR1 MNHNY and CDR2 SVGAGI come from the germline V gene (reference sequence). This CDR3 has 14 amino acids. The chain's CDR3 is CASSYRTWNYGYTF. Written as DNA, the CDR3 is TGTGCCAGCAGTTACCGGACGTGGAACTATGGCTACACCTTC.

This clonotype was recorded at least ten times. The chain has TRBV12-3 or TRBV12-4 and TRBJ1-5; the match to TRBD1 covers 10 bases. The CDR3 sequence is 19 residues long. V shed 5 bases and J 0 bases; nucleotides not matched to a gene: 13. For the CDR3, the DNA is TGTGCCAGCAGTATGGTTGGGGCCGGGGACAGGGGTAGCAATCAGCCCCAGCATTTT. It codes for CASSMVGAGDRGSNQPQHF.

Ten or more counts support this clonotype. The V call is TRBV28, the J call TRBJ1-3; no reliable D call. V lost 3 bases to trimming and J lost 0 bases, with 12 bases between them. This CDR3 region has 16 residues. Germline values: CDR1 MDHEN, CDR2 SYDVKM. This CDR3 is CASSLQPGPSGNTIYF. The CDR3 DNA reads TGTGCCAGCAGTTTGCAACCGGGTCCCTCTGGAAACACCATATATTTT.

This clonotype was picked up many times. The chain couples TRBV27 to TRBJ2-7, with a tentative D call TRBD2 (7 bases). The CDR3 is 14 residues long. The germline gives CDR1 MNHEY, CDR2 SMNVEV (reference sequence). V lost 6 bases and J 3 bases, leaving 15 bases between the germline ends. The CDR3: CASRKGGMGYEQYF. In DNA form, the CDR3 reads TGTGCCAGCAGAAAGGGGGGGATGGGCTACGAGCAGTACTTC.

The gene calls are TRBV6-5 and TRBJ1-1, with no clear D. Trimming pared 3 bases from V and 7 bases from J, leaving 12 bases between. This CDR3 has 13 amino acids. Germline CDR1 MNHEY, CDR2 SVGAGI. This CDR3 is CASSYDSSVEAFF. CDR3 sequence (DNA): TGTGCCAGCAGTTATGATTCCTCAGTTGAAGCTTTCTTT.

This clonotype has only a few counts. The chain couples TRBV28 to TRBJ2-5; 12 nucleotides match TRBD2. This CDR3 region has 16 residues. After removal of 2 bases from V and 5 bases from J, the junction contained 6 bases not matched to a gene. Germline V gives CDR1 MDHEN, CDR2 SYDVKM. CDR3 loop: CASSLPSGRAGETQYF. In DNA form, the CDR3 reads TGTGCCAGCAGTTTACCTAGCGGGAGGGCCGGTGAGACCCAGTACTTC.

This chain links TRBV15 with TRBJ1-1, with D uncertain. V was trimmed by 0 bases and J by 7 bases, leaving 9 bases between them. Germline CDR1 reads LNHNV; CDR2 reads YYDKDF (reference sequence). The CDR3 contains 13 residues. CDR3 bases: TGTGCCACCAGCAGAGATGAGGTCGGTGAAGCTTTCTTT. Its protein is CATSRDEVGEAFF.

This clonotype was picked up many times. V is TRBV27 and J is TRBJ2-7, with 8 bases matching TRBD2. The junction had 12 bases not matched to a gene; V was cut back by 4 bases and J by 4 bases. The CDR3 contains 16 residues. CDR1 and CDR2 (germline): MNHEY, SMNVEV (reference sequence). Written as DNA, the CDR3 is TGTGCCAGCAGTTCCCGGCGGGCGGGGGGTTTTTACGAGCAGTACTTC. Protein product: CASSSRRAGGFYEQYF.

This clonotype was seen repeatedly, ten times or more. The chain links TRBV7-9 to TRBJ2-5; 9 bases fit TRBD1. The V segment lost 4 bases and the J segment 3 bases; nucleotides outside the gene matches: 6. Germline-derived CDR1 and CDR2 are SEHNR and FQNEAQ (reference sequence). CDR3 size: 15 residues. Here the CDR3 DNA reads TGTGCCAGCAGCTCCACCCGGACAGGGGAAGAGACCCAGTACTTC. Translating gives CASSSTRTGEETQYF.